Listed below are T cell receptor beta chains from one sample, sequenced in a study of patients and donors after allogeneic stem cell transplantation. MiXCR, applied by TCRdb to the RT-PCR reads, yields one record per CDR3 protein. The profile shows fewer than 30,000 distinct CDR3 sequences, 7% to 8.5% of them singletons. The sequenced material came from blood, either unsorted or a sorted T cell fraction (not recorded which). All receptors come from a human donor who was either an allogeneic HSCT recipient or a stem cell or donor lymphocyte infusion donor (not recorded which). It is not recorded whose cells these are; they may come from a transplant donor. Both conserved end residues are part of each CDR3. Fields, in order: V gene, J gene, D gene, clone size, CDR3 DNA, CDR3 protein. The D gene is left open where the match is weak. Rows give clone size only sometimes, using once, few, many, or a class for an expanded clone.

v_gene: TRBV23-1
j_gene: TRBJ1-6
d_gene: TRBD1
abundance: NA
CDR3nt: TGCGCCAGCAGTCAAGGGACAGGGTATTCACCCCTCCACTTT
CDR3aa: CASSQGTGYSPLHF

v_gene: TRBV2
j_gene: TRBJ1-2
d_gene: NA
abundance: few
CDR3nt: TGTGCCAGCAGCCCCGAGACGCCGGGCGGATTGGGCTACACCTTC
CDR3aa: CASSPETPGGLGYTF

v_gene: TRBV5-1
j_gene: TRBJ2-1
d_gene: TRBD2
abundance: NA
CDR3nt: TGCGCCAGCAGCTTGGGTAGCGGGAGCGGCGATGAGCAGTTCTTC
CDR3aa: CASSLGSGSGDEQFF

v_gene: TRBV7-3
j_gene: TRBJ2-1
d_gene: NA
abundance: NA
CDR3nt: TGTGCCAGCAGCTTAAACGGCATAGTGCGAAATGAGCAGTTCTTC
CDR3aa: CASSLNGIVRNEQFF

v_gene: TRBV7-9
j_gene: TRBJ1-1
d_gene: NA
abundance: many
CDR3nt: TGTGCCAGCAGCTACGTGAACACTGAAGCTTTCTTT
CDR3aa: CASSYVNTEAFF

v_gene: TRBV18
j_gene: TRBJ1-1
d_gene: NA
abundance: NA
CDR3nt: TGTGCCAGCTCACCAAGTTCGTCAAACACTGAAGCTTTCTTT
CDR3aa: CASSPSSSNTEAFF

v_gene: TRBV6-2/TRBV6-3
j_gene: TRBJ1-2
d_gene: NA
abundance: NA
CDR3nt: TGTGCCAGCAGTTCCTCGGGGAACTATGGCTACACCTTC
CDR3aa: CASSSSGNYGYTF

v_gene: TRBV20-1
j_gene: TRBJ1-5
d_gene: NA
abundance: medium-sized
CDR3nt: TGCAGTGCAGGGGGACACAATAGCAATCAGCCCCAGCATTTT
CDR3aa: CSAGGHNSNQPQHF

v_gene: TRBV20-1
j_gene: TRBJ2-5
d_gene: TRBD2
abundance: NA
CDR3nt: TGCAGTGCCCCCCGGTGGGCTAGCGGAGGAGAGACCCAGTACTTC
CDR3aa: CSAPRWASGGETQYF

v_gene: TRBV18
j_gene: TRBJ2-2
d_gene: TRBD2
abundance: few
CDR3nt: TGTGCCAGCTCAACCGAGAGCGGGGGGTCGACCACCGGGGAGCTGTTTTTT
CDR3aa: CASSTESGGSTTGELFF

v_gene: TRBV11-3
j_gene: TRBJ2-1
d_gene: NA
abundance: few
CDR3nt: TGTGCCAGCAGCTTGTTGGACCTTCCCTACAATGAGCAGTTCTTC
CDR3aa: CASSLLDLPYNEQFF

v_gene: TRBV20-1
j_gene: TRBJ2-3
d_gene: TRBD2
abundance: NA
CDR3nt: TGCAGTGCTGATAAGCGGGAGTTGAGCACAGATACGCAGTATTTT
CDR3aa: CSADKRELSTDTQYF

v_gene: TRBV27
j_gene: TRBJ2-7
d_gene: NA
abundance: NA
CDR3nt: TGTGCCAGCAGTTTCCAGGGAAGGATCTACGAGCAGTACTTC
CDR3aa: CASSFQGRIYEQYF

v_gene: TRBV29-1
j_gene: TRBJ1-2
d_gene: NA
abundance: NA
CDR3nt: TGCAGCGTTCTCGGGTCTTATGGCTACACCTTC
CDR3aa: CSVLGSYGYTF

v_gene: TRBV7-9
j_gene: TRBJ2-3
d_gene: TRBD1
abundance: many
CDR3nt: TGTGCCAGCAGCTTACGACAGGGGCAAGATACGCAGTATTTT
CDR3aa: CASSLRQGQDTQYF

v_gene: TRBV28
j_gene: TRBJ2-7
d_gene: NA
abundance: few
CDR3nt: TGTGCCAGCAGTTTATGGACCCTTAGCTACGAGCAGTACTTC
CDR3aa: CASSLWTLSYEQYF

v_gene: TRBV3-1
j_gene: TRBJ1-4
d_gene: NA
abundance: many
CDR3nt: TGTGCCAGCAGCCAAGCGGGGAATGAAAAACTGTTTTTT
CDR3aa: CASSQAGNEKLFF

v_gene: TRBV7-2
j_gene: TRBJ2-1
d_gene: NA
abundance: many
CDR3nt: TGTGCCAGCAGCTTAGAGGGTTGGGCACACGAGCAGTTCTTC
CDR3aa: CASSLEGWAHEQFF

v_gene: TRBV6-2/TRBV6-3
j_gene: TRBJ2-5
d_gene: TRBD2
abundance: few
CDR3nt: TGTGCCAGCAGTTACACGACTAGCTCAAAGACCCAGTACTTC
CDR3aa: CASSYTTSSKTQYF

v_gene: TRBV28
j_gene: TRBJ2-3
d_gene: NA
abundance: many
CDR3nt: TGTGCCAGCAGTCCGCCAGGGACCATGGGCACAGATACGCAGTATTTT
CDR3aa: CASSPPGTMGTDTQYF

v_gene: TRBV19
j_gene: TRBJ2-6
d_gene: NA
abundance: NA
CDR3nt: TGTGCCAGTAGTATGATGGGATTTGGGGCCAACGTCCTGACTTTC
CDR3aa: CASSMMGFGANVLTF

v_gene: TRBV2
j_gene: TRBJ1-5
d_gene: NA
abundance: many
CDR3nt: TGTGCCAGCAGTGGAGGAGTCTACAATCAGCCCCAGCATTTT
CDR3aa: CASSGGVYNQPQHF

v_gene: TRBV6-5
j_gene: TRBJ2-7
d_gene: NA
abundance: NA
CDR3nt: TGTGCCAGCAAGGGTTCCTACGAGCAGTACTTC
CDR3aa: CASKGSYEQYF

v_gene: TRBV2
j_gene: TRBJ2-7
d_gene: NA
abundance: few
CDR3nt: TGTGCCAGTTTAAGGACGGCGAGCTCCTACGAGCAGTACTTC
CDR3aa: CASLRTASSYEQYF

v_gene: TRBV7-9
j_gene: TRBJ2-3
d_gene: NA
abundance: many
CDR3nt: TGTGCCAGCAGCCCGAGGGGCCATGGGAGAGCTACGCAGTATTTT
CDR3aa: CASSPRGHGRATQYF

v_gene: TRBV11-3
j_gene: TRBJ2-7
d_gene: NA
abundance: NA
CDR3nt: TGTGCCAGCAGCTTAGATCTAGACAGGTACGAGCAGTACTTC
CDR3aa: CASSLDLDRYEQYF

v_gene: TRBV5-6
j_gene: TRBJ1-1
d_gene: TRBD1
abundance: NA
CDR3nt: TGTGCCAGCAGCCGGGACAGGGACACTGAAGCTTTCTTT
CDR3aa: CASSRDRDTEAFF

v_gene: TRBV10-3
j_gene: TRBJ1-3
d_gene: NA
abundance: NA
CDR3nt: TGTGCCATCAGTGAAGGTCAGTACTCTGGAAACACCATATATTTT
CDR3aa: CAISEGQYSGNTIYF

v_gene: TRBV20-1
j_gene: TRBJ2-2
d_gene: TRBD2
abundance: many
CDR3nt: TGCAGTGCTAGATCGGGACTAGCGGTTACCGGGGAGCTGTTTTTT
CDR3aa: CSARSGLAVTGELFF

v_gene: TRBV4-1
j_gene: TRBJ1-6
d_gene: NA
abundance: many
CDR3nt: TGCGCCAGCAGCCAAGATCAGAATTTACAGTTTTCACCCCTCCACTTT
CDR3aa: CASSQDQNLQFSPLHF

v_gene: TRBV6-5
j_gene: TRBJ2-2
d_gene: NA
abundance: many
CDR3nt: TGTGCCAGCAGTTACGGGCACTGGAACACCGGGGAGCTGTTTTTT
CDR3aa: CASSYGHWNTGELFF

v_gene: TRBV5-1
j_gene: TRBJ2-5
d_gene: NA
abundance: many
CDR3nt: TGCGCCAGCAGCTTGATAGGGCAAGAGACCCAGTACTTC
CDR3aa: CASSLIGQETQYF

v_gene: TRBV9
j_gene: TRBJ2-5
d_gene: NA
abundance: NA
CDR3nt: TGTGCCAGCAGCGTGCAAAAAGAAAGCGAGACCCAGTACTTC
CDR3aa: CASSVQKESETQYF

v_gene: TRBV2
j_gene: TRBJ2-1
d_gene: TRBD2
abundance: few
CDR3nt: TGTGCCAGCAAACTAGCGTCAACCTACAATGAGCAGTTCTTC
CDR3aa: CASKLASTYNEQFF

v_gene: TRBV11-3
j_gene: TRBJ2-7
d_gene: NA
abundance: NA
CDR3nt: TGTGCCAGCAGCAAGGGGTCGATTTACGAGCAGTACTTC
CDR3aa: CASSKGSIYEQYF

v_gene: TRBV5-1
j_gene: TRBJ1-2
d_gene: TRBD1
abundance: NA
CDR3nt: TGCGCCAGCAGGTCCACAGGGGAGATCCATGGCTACACCTTC
CDR3aa: CASRSTGEIHGYTF